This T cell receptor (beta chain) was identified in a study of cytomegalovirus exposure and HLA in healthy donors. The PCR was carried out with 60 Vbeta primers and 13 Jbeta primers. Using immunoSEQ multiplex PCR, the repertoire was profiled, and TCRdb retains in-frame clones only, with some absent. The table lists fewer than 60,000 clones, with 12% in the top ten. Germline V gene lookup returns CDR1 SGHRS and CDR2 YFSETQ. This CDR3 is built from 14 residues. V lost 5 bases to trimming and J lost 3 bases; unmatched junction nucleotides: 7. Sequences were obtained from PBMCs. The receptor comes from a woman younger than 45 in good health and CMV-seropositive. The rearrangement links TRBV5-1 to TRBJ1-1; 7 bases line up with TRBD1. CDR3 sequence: CASSVGGADTEAFF. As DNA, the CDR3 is TGCGCCAGCAGTGTAGGGGGCGCGGACACTGAAGCTTTCTTT.